This TCR beta chain was captured in a study of human T cells and chemical hapten exposure. Time point meaning: healthy volunteer bleed at 2 weeks. Total RNA came from unfractionated whole blood. In this sample, this clonotype turned up many times. Germline CDR1 MDHEN, CDR2 SYDVKM. V was cut by 4 bases and J by 3 bases, with 19 bases left in between. The length of the CDR3 is 16 residues. TCRdb called the RACE reads again in MiXCR, with one record for every CDR3 protein. The sample yields about 93,000 distinct CDR3 sequences, roughly 8.5% seen once. This sequence joins TRBV28 and TRBJ2-7; D ambiguous. The receptor was derived from a female donor in good health. Some clones in this sample may be carry-over from other donors' samples. Material for sequencing was whole blood. The CDR3 nucleotides are TGTGCCAGCAGTTCCCTAGGACCGGACGGATACTACGAGCAGTACTTC. Its protein product is CASSSLGPDGYYEQYF.